This T cell receptor (beta chain) is drawn from a study of blood T cell repertoires in COVID-19 (TCRdb year 2020). About the study as a whole: The collaborator samples originated in the United States, Italy and Spain and spanned the acute and convalescent phases of COVID-19. The material from the prospective study consisted of cDNA or gDNA derived from T cells, B-cell-depleted T cells, or PBMCs. The dataset comprised deeply sampled blood TCRbeta repertoires from subjects exposed to, actively infected with, or recovered from COVID-19. The repertoires were released in a freely available public database intended as a resource for research on the immune response to SARS-CoV-2. Samples came from the ongoing ImmuneRACE study (first 160 participants) plus 1,254 subjects from 6 global collaborators. Sample metadata almost always included a de-identified subject ID, COVID-19 status, age in years and sex. Where available, HLA class I and class II types were taken from metadata supplied by the sample provider and were not determined by assay-based typing. The paper as a whole reports these results and caveats: The amount of clinical and demographic metadata varied by source and participant and was provided uncurated.

This clone has a single count. Its binding antigen is unknown. Nothing much larger sits one base from this clone, and base qualities are not available. From the cysteine through the phenylalanine, the CDR3 covers 16 amino acids. Only CDR3 DNA is held: 48 bases, read in frame from base 1. Looking up the germline V gene yields CDR1 SGHTA and CDR2 FQGNSA. V is cut back by 3 bases and J by 7 bases, with 11 bases in the junction unmatched. TCRbeta CDR3 regions were amplified from genomic DNA using the immunoSEQ Assay, a bias-controlled multiplex PCR. On the authors' methods: Within the assay, amplification of reference gene primers was used to estimate how many nucleated cells each sample contained. Sequence reads were collapsed and filtered to measure the absolute abundance of every unique TCRbeta CDR3 rearrangement. Productive Simpson clonality was computed per sample as the square root of Simpson's diversity index over productive rearrangements. This immuneACCESS table, as held by TCRdb, lists in-frame sequences with V and J called but not all clones. Of the missing ones, under half trace to an unresolved V gene in checked studies; the others have no known cause. D and trimming come from the DNA, and the V and J calls and clone size come from that table. This sample has under 100,000 clones in its table, and roughly 90% of those were observed once. Together, the top ten hold 15% of the sample.

Each collaborating institution followed its own protocols to collect whole blood in K2EDTA tubes. For TCRbeta analysis, collaborators shipped samples as frozen whole blood, isolated PBMCs, or DNA extracted from either of those sample types. In this chain, TRBV7-2 is recombined with TRBJ1-2; the junction holds 10 bases that match TRBD1. The sequence came from a male donor with acute or convalescent COVID-19. Sequences were obtained from peripheral blood. The CDR3 amino acid sequence is: CASSFLRDRGSGGYTF. Read as DNA, the sequence is TGTGCCAGCAGCTTCCTTAGGGACAGGGGAAGTGGTGGCTACACCTTC.